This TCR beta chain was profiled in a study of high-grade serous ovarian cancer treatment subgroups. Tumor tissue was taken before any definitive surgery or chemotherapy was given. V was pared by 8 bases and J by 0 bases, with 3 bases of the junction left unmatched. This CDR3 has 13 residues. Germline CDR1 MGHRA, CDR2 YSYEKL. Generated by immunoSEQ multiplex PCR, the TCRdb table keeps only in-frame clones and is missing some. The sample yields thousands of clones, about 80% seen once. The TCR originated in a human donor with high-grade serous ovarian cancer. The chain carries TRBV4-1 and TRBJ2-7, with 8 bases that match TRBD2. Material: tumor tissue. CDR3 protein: CASGREASYEQYF. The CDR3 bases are TGCGCCAGCGGGCGGGAGGCCTCCTACGAGCAGTACTTC.